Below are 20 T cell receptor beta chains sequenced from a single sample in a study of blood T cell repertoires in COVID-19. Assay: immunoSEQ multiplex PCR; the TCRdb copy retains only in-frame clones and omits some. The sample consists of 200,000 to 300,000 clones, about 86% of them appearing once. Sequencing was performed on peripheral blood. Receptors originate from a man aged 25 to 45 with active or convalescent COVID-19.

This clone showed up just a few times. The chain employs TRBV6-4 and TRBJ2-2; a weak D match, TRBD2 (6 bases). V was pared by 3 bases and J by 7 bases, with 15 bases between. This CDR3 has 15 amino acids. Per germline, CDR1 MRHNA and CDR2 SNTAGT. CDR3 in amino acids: CASSELSLAGGELFF. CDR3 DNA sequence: TGTGCCAGCAGTGAGTTGTCACTAGCCGGCGGGGAGCTGTTTTTT.

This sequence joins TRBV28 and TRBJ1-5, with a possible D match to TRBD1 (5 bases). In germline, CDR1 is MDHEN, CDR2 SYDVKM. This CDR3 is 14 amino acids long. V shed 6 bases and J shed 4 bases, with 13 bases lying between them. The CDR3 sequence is CASRAGNGNQPQHF. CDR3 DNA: TGTGCCAGCAGGGCAGGGAATGGGAATCAGCCCCAGCATTTT.

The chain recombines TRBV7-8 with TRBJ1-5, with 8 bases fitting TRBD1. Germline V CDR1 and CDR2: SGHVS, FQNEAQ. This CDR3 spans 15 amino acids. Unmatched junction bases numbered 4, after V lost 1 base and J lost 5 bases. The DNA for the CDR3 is TGTGCCAGCAGCTTAGACTCAGGGGGCCATCAGCCCCAGCATTTT. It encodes CASSLDSGGHQPQHF.

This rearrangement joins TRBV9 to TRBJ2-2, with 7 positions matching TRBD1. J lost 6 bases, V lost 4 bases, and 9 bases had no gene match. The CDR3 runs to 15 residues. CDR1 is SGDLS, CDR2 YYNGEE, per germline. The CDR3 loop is CASSPQGIGAGELFF. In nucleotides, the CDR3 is TGTGCCAGCAGCCCACAGGGGATAGGGGCCGGGGAGCTGTTTTTT.

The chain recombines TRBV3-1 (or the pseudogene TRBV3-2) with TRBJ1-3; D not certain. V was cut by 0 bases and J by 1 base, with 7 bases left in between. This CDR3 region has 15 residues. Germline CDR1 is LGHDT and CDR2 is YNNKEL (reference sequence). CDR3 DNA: TGTGCCAGCAGCCAAGATGCGGGTTCTGGAAACACCATATATTTT. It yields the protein CASSQDAGSGNTIYF.

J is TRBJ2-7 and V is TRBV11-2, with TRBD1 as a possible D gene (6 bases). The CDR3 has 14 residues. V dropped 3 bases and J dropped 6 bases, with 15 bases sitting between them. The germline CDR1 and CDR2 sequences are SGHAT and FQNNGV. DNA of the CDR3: TGTGCCAGCAGCTTCCCCACAGGGATCGGCGAGCAGTACTTC. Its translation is CASSFPTGIGEQYF.

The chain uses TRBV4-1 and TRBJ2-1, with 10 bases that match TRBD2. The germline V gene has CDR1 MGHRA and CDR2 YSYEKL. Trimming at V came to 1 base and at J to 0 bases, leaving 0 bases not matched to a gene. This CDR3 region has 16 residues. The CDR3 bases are TGCGCCAGCAGCCAAGCTAGCGGGGGCTCCTACAATGAGCAGTTCTTC. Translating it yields CASSQASGGSYNEQFF.

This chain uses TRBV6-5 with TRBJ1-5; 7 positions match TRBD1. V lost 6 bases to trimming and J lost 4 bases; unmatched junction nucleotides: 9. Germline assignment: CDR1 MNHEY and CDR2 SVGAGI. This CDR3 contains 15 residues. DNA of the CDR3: TGTGCCAGCAGCGCTAGACAGGGACGAAATCAGCCCCAGCATTTT. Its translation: CASSARQGRNQPQHF.

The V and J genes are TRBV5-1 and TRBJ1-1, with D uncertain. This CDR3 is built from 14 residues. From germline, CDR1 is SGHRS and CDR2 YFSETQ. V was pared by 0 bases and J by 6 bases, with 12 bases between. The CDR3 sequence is CASSLVPERAEAFF. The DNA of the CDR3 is TGCGCCAGCAGCTTGGTACCCGAACGGGCTGAAGCTTTCTTT.

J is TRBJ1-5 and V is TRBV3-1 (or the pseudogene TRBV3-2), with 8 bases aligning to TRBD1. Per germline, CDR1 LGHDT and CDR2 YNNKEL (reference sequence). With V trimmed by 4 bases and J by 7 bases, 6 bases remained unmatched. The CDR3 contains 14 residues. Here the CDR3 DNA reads TGTGCCAGCAGCCTTCGACAGGGGAGCCAGCCCCAGCATTTT. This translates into CASSLRQGSQPQHF.

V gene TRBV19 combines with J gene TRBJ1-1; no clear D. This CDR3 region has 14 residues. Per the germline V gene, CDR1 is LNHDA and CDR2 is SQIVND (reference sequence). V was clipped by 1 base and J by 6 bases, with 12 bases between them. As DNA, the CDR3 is TGTGCCAGTAGTATAGCTTTGACCGGAGCTGAAGCTTTCTTT. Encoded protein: CASSIALTGAEAFF.

The CDR3 loop reads CASSQDQFGGGRDEKLFF. CDR3 sequence (DNA): TGCGCCAGCAGCCAAGATCAGTTCGGAGGGGGCCGGGATGAAAAACTGTTTTTT. The genes are TRBV4-3 and TRBJ1-4; 7 bases align to TRBD1. Germline CDR1 is LGHNA and CDR2 is YSLEER. The CDR3 is made up of 18 amino acids. J lost 6 bases, V lost 0 bases, and 13 bases had no gene match.

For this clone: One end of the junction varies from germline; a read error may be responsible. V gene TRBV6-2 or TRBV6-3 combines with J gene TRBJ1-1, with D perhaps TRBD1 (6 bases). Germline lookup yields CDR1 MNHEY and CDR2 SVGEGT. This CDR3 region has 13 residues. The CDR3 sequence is CASSWGLKTEAFF. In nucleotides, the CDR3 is TGTGCCAGCAGCTGGGGGCTGAAGACTGAAGCTTTCTTT.

The CDR3 sequence: CASRDRAGTDTQYF. DNA for the CDR3: TGTGCCAGCAGAGACAGGGCTGGAACAGATACGCAGTATTTT. The genes are TRBV6-6 and TRBJ2-3; 7 bases are shared with TRBD1. After removal of 6 bases from V and 3 bases from J, the junction contained 6 bases not matched to a gene. CDR3 length: 14 residues. Per the germline V gene, CDR1 is MNHNY and CDR2 is SVGAGI (reference sequence).

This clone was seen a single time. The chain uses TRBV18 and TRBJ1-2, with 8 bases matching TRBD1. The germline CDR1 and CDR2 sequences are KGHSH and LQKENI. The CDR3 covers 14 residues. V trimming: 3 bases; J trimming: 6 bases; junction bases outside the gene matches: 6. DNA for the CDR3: TGTGCCAGCTCACCGCAGGACAGGGTGGATGGCTACACCTTC. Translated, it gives CASSPQDRVDGYTF.

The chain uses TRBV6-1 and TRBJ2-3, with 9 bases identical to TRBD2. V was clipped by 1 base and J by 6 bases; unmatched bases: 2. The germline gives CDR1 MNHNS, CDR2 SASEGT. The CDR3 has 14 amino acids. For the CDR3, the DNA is TGTGCCAGCAGTGAAGGACTAGCGGCGGATACGCAGTATTTT. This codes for CASSEGLAADTQYF.

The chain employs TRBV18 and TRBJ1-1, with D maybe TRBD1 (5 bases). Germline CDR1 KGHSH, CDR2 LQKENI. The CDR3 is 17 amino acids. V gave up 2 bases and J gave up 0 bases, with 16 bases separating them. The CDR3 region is CASSPFSTAGMNTEAFF. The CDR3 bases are TGTGCCAGCTCACCATTTTCGACAGCCGGAATGAACACTGAAGCTTTCTTT.

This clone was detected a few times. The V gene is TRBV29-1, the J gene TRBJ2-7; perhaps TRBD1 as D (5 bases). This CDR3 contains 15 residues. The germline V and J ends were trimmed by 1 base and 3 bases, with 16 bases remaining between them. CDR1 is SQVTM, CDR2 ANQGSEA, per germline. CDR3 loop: CSVEGGSVGDYEQYF. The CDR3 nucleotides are TGCAGCGTTGAAGGCGGCTCAGTAGGGGACTACGAGCAGTACTTC.

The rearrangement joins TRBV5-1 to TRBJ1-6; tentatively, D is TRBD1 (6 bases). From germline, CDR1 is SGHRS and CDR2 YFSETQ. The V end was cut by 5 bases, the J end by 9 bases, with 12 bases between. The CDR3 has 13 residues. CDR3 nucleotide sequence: TGCGCCAGCAGTAGACAGGACGCTTCACCCCTCCACTTT. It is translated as CASSRQDASPLHF.

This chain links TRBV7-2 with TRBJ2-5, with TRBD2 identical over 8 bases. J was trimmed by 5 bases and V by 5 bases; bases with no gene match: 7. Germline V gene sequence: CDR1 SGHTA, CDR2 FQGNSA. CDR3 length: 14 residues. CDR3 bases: TGTGCCAGCAGCACCCGGGGGGGCCTTGAGACCCAGTACTTC. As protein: CASSTRGGLETQYF. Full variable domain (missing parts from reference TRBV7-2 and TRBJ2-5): GAGVSQSPSNKVTEKGKDVELRCDPISGHTALYWYRQSLGQGLEFLIYFQGNSAPDKSGLPSDRFSAERTGGSVSTLTIQRTQQEDSAVYLCASSTRGGLETQYFGPGTRLLVL.